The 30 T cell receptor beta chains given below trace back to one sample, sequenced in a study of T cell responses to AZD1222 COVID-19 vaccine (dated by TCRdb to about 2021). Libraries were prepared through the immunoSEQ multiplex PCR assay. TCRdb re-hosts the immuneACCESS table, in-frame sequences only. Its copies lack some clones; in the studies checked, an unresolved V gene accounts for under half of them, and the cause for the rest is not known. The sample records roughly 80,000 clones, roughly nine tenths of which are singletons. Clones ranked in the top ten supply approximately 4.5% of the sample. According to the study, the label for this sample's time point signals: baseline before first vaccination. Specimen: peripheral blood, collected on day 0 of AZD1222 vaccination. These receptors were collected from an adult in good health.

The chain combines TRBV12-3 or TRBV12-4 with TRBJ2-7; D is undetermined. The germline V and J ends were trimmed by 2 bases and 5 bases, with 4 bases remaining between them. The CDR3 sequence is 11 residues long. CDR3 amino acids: CASSLRHEQYF. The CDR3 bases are TGTGCCAGCAGTTTACGGCACGAGCAGTACTTC.

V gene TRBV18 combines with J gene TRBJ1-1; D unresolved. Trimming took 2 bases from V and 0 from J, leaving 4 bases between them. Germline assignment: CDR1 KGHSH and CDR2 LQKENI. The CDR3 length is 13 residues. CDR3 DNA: TGTGCCAGCTCACCAGCGCTGAACACTGAAGCTTTCTTT. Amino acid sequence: CASSPALNTEAFF.

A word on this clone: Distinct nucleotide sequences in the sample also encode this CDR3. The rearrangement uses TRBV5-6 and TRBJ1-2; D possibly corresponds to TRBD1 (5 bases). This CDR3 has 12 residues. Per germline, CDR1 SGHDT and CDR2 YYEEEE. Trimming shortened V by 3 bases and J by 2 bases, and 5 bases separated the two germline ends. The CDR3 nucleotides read TGTGCCAGCAGCTCAGGGAACTATGGCTACACCTTC. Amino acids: CASSSGNYGYTF.

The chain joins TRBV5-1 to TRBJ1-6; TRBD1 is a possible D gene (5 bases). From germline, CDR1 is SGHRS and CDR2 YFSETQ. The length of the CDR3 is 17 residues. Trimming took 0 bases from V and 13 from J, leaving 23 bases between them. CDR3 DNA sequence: TGCGCCAGCAGCTTGGTGGTCGTTCAGGGTATAATTGCGCCCCTCCACTTT. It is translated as CASSLVVVQGIIAPLHF.

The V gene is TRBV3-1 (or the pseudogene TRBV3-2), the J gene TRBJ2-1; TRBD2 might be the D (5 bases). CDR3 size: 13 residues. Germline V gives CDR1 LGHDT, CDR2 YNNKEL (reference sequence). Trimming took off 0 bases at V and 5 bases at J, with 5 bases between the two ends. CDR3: CASSQEGDNEQFF. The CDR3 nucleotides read TGTGCCAGCAGCCAAGAGGGAGACAATGAGCAGTTCTTC.

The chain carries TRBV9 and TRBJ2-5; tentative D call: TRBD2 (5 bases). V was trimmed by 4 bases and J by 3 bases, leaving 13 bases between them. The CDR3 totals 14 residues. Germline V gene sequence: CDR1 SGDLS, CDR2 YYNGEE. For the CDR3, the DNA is TGTGCCAGCAGCCCCGGGGTCGGGGAAGAGACCCAGTACTTC. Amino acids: CASSPGVGEETQYF.

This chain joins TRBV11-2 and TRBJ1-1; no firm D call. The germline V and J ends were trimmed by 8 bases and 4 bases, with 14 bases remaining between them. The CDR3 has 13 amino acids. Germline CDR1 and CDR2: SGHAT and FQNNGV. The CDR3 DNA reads TGTGCCAGCTGGGCACTCCGGGCCACTGAAGCTTTCTTT. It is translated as CASWALRATEAFF.

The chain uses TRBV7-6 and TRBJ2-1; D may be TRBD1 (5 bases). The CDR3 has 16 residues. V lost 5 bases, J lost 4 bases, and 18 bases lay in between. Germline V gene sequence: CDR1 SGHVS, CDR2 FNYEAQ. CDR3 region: CASSPDGRGTYNEQFF. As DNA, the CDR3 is TGTGCCAGCAGCCCCGATGGTAGGGGAACATACAATGAGCAGTTCTTC.

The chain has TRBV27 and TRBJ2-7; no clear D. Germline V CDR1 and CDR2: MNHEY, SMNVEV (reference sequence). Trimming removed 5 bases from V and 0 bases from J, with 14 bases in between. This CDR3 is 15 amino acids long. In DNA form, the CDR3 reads TGTGCCAGCAGTCCCCAGACAAGAACCTCCTACGAGCAGTACTTC. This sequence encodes CASSPQTRTSYEQYF.

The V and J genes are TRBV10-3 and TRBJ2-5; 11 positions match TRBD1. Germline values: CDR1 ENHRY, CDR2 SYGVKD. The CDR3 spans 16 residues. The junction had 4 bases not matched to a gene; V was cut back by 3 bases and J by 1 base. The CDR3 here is CAISDPGQGGQETQYF. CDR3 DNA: TGTGCCATCAGTGATCCGGGACAGGGGGGCCAAGAGACCCAGTACTTC.

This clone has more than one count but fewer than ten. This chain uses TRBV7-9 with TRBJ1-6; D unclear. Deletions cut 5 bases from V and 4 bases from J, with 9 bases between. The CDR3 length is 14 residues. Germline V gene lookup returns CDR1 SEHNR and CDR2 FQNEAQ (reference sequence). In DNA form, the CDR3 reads TGTGCCAGCAGCGCGTCAGGTTATAATTCACCCCTCCACTTT. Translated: CASSASGYNSPLHF.

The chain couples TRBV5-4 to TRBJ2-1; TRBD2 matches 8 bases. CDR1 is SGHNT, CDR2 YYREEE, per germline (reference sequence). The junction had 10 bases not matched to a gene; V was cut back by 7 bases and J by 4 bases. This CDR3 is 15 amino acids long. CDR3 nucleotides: TGTGCCAGCCCATCCGGGGGGGGGCCGTACAATGAGCAGTTCTTC. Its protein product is CASPSGGGPYNEQFF.

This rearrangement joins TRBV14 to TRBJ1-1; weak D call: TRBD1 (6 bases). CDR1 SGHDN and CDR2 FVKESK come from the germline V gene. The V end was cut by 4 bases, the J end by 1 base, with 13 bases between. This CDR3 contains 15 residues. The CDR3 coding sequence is TGTGCCAGCAGCCGCGGCGGGGGACAGAACACTGAAGCTTTCTTT. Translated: CASSRGGGQNTEAFF. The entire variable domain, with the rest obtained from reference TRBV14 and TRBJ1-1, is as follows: EAGVTQFPSHSVIEKGQTVTLRCDPISGHDNLYWYRRVMGKEIKFLLHFVKESKQDESGMPNNRFLAERTGGTYSTLKVQPAELEDSGVYFCASSRGGGQNTEAFFGQGTRLTVV.

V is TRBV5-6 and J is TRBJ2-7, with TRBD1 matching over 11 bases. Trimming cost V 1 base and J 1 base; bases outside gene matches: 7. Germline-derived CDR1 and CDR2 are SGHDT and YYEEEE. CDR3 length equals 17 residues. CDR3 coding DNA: TGTGCCAGCAGCTTGTATGGGACAGGGGGTTTTTCCTACGAGCAGTACTTC. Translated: CASSLYGTGGFSYEQYF.

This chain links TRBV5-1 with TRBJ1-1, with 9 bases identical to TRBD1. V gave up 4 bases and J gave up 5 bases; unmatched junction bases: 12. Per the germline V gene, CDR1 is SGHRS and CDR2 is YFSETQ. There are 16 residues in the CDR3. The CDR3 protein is CASSLDIQGAGTEAFF. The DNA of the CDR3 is TGCGCCAGCAGCCTAGATATACAGGGGGCCGGAACTGAAGCTTTCTTT.

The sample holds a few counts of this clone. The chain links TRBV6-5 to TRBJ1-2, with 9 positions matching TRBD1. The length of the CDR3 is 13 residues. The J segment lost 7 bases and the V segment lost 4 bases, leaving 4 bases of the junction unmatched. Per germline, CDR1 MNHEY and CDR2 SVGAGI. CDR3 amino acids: CASSLTDRGGYTF. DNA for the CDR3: TGTGCCAGCAGTTTGACGGACAGGGGTGGCTACACCTTC.

The CDR3 protein is CSVGGSSREKLFF. The CDR3 coding sequence is TGCAGCGTTGGCGGGTCCTCGCGAGAAAAACTGTTTTTT. The chain links TRBV29-1 to TRBJ1-4; D gene unclear. V lost 4 bases to trimming and J lost 8 bases, with 14 bases between them. The CDR3 loop spans 13 amino acids. CDR1 is SQVTM and CDR2 is ANQGSEA in the germline V gene.

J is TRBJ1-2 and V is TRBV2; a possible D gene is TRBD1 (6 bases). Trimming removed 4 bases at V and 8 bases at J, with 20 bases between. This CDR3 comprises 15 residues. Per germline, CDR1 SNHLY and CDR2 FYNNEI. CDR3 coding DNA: TGTGCCAGCAGTGGTTCCCCGGGGGCGGCTGGGGGCTACACCTTC. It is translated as CASSGSPGAAGGYTF.

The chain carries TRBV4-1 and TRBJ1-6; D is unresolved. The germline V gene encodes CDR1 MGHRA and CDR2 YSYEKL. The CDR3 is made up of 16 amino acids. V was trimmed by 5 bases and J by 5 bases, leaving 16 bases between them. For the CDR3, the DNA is TGCGCCAGCAGCAAAGGGTGGAGGGCCCATAATTCACCCCTCCACTTT. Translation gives CASSKGWRAHNSPLHF.

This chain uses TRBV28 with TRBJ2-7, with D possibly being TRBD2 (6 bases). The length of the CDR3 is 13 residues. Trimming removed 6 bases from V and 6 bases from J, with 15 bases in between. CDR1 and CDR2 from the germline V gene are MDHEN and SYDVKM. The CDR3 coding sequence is TGTGCCAGCAGGTCCGCGGGGATCTCCGAGCAGTACTTC. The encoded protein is CASRSAGISEQYF.

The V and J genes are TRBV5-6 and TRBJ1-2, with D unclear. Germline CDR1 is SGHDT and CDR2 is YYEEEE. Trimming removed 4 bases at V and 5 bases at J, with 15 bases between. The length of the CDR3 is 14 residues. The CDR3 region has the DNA TGTGCCAGCAGCCCAACACAAAGTCCTTATGGCTACACCTTC. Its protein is CASSPTQSPYGYTF.

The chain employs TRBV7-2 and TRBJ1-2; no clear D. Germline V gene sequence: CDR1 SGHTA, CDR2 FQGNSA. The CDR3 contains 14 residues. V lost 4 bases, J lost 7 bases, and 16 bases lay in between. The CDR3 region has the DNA TGTGCCAGCAGCTCTTTGACGGGAATGGGTGGCTACACCTTC. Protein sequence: CASSSLTGMGGYTF.

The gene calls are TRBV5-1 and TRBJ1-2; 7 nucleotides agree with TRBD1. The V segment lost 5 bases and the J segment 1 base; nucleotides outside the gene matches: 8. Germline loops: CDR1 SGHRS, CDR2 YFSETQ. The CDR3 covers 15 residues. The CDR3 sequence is CASRMETGLNYGYTF. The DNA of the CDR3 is TGCGCCAGCAGGATGGAGACAGGGCTTAACTATGGCTACACCTTC.

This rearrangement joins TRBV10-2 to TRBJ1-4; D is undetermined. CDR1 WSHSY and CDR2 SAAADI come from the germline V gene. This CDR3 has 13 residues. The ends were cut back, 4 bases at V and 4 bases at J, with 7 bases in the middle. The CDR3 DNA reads TGCGCCAGCAGTGCAGGACTTAATGAAAAACTGTTTTTT. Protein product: CASSAGLNEKLFF.

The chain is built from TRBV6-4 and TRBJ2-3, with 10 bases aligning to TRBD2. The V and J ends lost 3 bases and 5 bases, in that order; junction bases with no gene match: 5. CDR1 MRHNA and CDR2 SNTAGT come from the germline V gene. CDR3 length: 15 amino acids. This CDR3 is CASSERLAGVDTQYF. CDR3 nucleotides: TGTGCCAGCAGTGAGAGGCTAGCGGGAGTAGATACGCAGTATTTT.

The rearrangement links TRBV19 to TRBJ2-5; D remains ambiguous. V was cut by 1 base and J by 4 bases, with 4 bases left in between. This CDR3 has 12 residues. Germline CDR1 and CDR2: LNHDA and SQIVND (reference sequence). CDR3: CASSIAGETQYF. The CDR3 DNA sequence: TGTGCCAGTAGTATAGCGGGAGAGACCCAGTACTTC.

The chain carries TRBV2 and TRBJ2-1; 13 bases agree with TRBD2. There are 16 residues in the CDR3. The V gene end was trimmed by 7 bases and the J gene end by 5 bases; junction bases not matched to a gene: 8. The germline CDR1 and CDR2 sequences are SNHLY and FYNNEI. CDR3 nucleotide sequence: TGTGCCAGCAAGGCACTAGCGGGGGGGAAGCACAATGAGCAGTTCTTC. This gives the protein CASKALAGGKHNEQFF.

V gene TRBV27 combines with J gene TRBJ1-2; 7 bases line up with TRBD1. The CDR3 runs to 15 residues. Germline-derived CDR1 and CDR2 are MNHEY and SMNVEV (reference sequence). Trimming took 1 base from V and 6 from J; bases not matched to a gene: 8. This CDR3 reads CASSLYRGLADGYTF. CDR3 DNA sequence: TGTGCCAGCAGTTTATATAGGGGGCTAGCTGATGGCTACACCTTC.

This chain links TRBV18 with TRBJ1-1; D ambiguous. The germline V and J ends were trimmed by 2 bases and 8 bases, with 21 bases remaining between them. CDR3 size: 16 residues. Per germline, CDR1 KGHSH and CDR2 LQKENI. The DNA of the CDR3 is TGTGCCAGCTCACCATCTGCCGCCAGGACGAGGAGCGAAGCTTTCTTT. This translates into CASSPSAARTRSEAFF.

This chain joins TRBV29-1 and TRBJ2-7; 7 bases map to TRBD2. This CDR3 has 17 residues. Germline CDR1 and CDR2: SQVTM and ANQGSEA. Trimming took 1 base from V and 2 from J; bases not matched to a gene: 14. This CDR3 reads CSVEGHQEGGRTYEQYF. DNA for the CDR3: TGCAGCGTTGAAGGCCATCAAGAGGGAGGGCGTACCTACGAGCAGTACTTC.